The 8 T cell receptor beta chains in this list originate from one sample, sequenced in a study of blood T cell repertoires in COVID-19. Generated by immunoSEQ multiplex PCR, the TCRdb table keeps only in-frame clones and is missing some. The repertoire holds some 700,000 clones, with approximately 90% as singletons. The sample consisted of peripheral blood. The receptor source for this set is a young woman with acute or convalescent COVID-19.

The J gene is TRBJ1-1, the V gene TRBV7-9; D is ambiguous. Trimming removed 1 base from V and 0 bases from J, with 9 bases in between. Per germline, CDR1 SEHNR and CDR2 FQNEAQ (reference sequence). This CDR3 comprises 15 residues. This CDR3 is CASSLGSALNTEAFF. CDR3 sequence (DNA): TGTGCCAGCAGCTTAGGCAGCGCACTGAACACTGAAGCTTTCTTT.

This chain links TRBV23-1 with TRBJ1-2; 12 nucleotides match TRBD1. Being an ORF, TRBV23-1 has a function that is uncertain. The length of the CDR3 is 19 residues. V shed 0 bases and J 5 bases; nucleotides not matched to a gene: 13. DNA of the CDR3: TGCGCCAGCAGTCAATCATGGCCGGGACAGGGGGCACTTAGGTATGGCTACACCTTC. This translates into CASSQSWPGQGALRYGYTF.

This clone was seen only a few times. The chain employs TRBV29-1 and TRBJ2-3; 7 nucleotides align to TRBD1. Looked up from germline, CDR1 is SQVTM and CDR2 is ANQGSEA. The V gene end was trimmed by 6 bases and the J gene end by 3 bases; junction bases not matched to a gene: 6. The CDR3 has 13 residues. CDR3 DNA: TGCAGCGTGGGACAGTCTCCTACAGATACGCAGTATTTT. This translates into CSVGQSPTDTQYF.

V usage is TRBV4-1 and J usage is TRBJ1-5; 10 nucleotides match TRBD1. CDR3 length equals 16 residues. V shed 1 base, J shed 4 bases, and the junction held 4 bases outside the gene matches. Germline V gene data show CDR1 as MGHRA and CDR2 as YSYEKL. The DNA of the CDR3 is TGCGCCAGCAGCCAAGGGGGGACAGGGGCAAATCAGCCCCAGCATTTT. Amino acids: CASSQGGTGANQPQHF.

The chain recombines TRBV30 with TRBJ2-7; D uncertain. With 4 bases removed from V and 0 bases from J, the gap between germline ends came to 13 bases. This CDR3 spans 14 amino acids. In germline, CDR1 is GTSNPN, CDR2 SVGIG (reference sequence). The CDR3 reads CAWTHAPSSYEQYF. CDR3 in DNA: TGTGCCTGGACTCACGCGCCAAGCTCCTACGAGCAGTACTTC.

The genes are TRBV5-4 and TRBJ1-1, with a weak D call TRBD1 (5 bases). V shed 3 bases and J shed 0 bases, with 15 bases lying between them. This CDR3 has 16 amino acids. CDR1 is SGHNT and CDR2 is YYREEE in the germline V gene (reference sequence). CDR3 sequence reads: CASSSGAPGVNTEAFF. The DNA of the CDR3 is TGTGCCAGCAGCTCTGGGGCCCCGGGAGTGAACACTGAAGCTTTCTTT.

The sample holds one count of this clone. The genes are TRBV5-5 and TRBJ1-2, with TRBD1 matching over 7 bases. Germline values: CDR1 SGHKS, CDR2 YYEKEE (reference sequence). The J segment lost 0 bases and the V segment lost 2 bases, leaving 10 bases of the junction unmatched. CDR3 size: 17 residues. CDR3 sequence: CASSFSGTEFSNYGYTF. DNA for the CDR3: TGTGCCAGCAGCTTTTCCGGGACAGAATTCTCTAACTATGGCTACACCTTC.

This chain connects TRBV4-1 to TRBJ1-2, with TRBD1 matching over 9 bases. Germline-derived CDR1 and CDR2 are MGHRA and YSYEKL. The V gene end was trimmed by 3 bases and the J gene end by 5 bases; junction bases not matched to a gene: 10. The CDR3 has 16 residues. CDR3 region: CASSHYRDRDRYGYTF. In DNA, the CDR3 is TGCGCCAGCAGCCACTACCGGGACAGGGATCGGTATGGCTACACCTTC.